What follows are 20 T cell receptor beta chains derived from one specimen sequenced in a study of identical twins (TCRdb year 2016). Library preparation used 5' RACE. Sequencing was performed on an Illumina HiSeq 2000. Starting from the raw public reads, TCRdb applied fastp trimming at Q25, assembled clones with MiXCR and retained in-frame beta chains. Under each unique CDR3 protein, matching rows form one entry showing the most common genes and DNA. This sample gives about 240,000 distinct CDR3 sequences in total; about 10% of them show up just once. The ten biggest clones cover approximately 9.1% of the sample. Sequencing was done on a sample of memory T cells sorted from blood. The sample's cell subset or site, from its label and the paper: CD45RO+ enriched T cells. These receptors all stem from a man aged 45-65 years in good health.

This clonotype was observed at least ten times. The CDR3 region is CASSATLATLASEQFF. The CDR3 DNA follows: TGTGCCAGCAGCGCGACACTAGCGACCCTAGCTAGTGAGCAGTTCTTC. This chain links TRBV9 with TRBJ2-1; 7 nucleotides match TRBD2. V shed 3 bases and J 9 bases; nucleotides not matched to a gene: 15. This CDR3 is 16 amino acids long. Germline V gene sequence: CDR1 SGDLS, CDR2 YYNGEE.

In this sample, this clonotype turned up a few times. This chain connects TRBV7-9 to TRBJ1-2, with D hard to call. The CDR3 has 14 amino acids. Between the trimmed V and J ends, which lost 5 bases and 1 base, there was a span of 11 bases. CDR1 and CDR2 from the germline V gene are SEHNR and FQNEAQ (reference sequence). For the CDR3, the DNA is TGTGCCAGCAGCACGACTGCAGTTAACTATGGCTACACCTTC. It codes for CASSTTAVNYGYTF.

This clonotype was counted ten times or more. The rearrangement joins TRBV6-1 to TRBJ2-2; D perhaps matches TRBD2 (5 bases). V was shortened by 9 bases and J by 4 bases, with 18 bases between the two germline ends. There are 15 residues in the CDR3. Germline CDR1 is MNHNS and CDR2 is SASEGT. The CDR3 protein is CASQIGLASTGELFF. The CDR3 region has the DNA TGTGCCAGTCAAATCGGGCTAGCCAGCACCGGGGAGCTGTTTTTT.

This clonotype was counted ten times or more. CDR3 nucleotides: TGTGCCAGCAGTTTTTTGCTCAGATCTAATCAGCCCCAGCATTTT. Translating it yields CASSFLLRSNQPQHF. The chain uses TRBV28 and TRBJ1-5; D gene ambiguous. Germline V gives CDR1 MDHEN, CDR2 SYDVKM. The CDR3 contains 15 residues. The V gene lost 3 bases and the J gene lost 4 bases, with 13 bases spanning the gap.

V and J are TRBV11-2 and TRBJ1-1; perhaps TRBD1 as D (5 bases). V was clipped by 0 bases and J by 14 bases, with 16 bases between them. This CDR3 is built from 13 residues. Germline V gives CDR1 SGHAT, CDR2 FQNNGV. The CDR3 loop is CASSLDQQSRQFF. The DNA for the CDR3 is TGTGCCAGCAGCTTAGATCAACAGTCACGACAGTTCTTT.

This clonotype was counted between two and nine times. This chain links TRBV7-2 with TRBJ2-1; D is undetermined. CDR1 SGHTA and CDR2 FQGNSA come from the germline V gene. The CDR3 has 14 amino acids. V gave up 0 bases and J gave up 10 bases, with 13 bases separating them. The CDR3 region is CASSLAHTSGEQFF. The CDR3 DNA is TGTGCCAGCAGCTTAGCGCACACTTCTGGGGAGCAGTTCTTC.

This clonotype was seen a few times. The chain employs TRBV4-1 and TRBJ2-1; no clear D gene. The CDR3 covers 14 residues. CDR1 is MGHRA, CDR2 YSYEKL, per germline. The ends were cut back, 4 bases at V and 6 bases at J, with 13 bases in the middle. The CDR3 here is CASSPPTDRNEQFF. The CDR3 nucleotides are TGCGCCAGCAGCCCTCCGACGGACCGCAATGAGCAGTTCTTC.

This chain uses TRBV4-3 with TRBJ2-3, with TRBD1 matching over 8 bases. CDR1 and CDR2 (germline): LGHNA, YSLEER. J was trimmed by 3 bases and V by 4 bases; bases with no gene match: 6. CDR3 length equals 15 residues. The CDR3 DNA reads TGCGCCAGCAGCCCTGGGACAGGCAGGACAGATACGCAGTATTTT. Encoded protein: CASSPGTGRTDTQYF.

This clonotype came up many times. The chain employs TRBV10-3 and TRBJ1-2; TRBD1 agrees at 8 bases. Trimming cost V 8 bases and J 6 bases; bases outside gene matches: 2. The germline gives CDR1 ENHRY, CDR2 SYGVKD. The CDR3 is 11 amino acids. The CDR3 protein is CAIGQGHGYTF. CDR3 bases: TGTGCCATCGGACAGGGCCATGGCTACACCTTC.

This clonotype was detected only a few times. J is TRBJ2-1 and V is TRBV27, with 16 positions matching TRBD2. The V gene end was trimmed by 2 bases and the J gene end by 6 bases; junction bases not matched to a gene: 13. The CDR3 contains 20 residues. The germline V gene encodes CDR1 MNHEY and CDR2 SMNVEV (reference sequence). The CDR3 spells CASSLIIPGLAGGHGNEQFF. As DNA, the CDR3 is TGTGCCAGCAGTTTAATCATCCCGGGACTAGCGGGGGGGCATGGCAATGAGCAGTTCTTC.

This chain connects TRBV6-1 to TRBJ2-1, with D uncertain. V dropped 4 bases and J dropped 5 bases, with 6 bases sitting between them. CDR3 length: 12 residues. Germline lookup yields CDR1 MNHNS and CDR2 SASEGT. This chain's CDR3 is CASSVSNNEQFF. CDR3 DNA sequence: TGTGCCAGCAGTGTCAGTAACAATGAGCAGTTCTTC.

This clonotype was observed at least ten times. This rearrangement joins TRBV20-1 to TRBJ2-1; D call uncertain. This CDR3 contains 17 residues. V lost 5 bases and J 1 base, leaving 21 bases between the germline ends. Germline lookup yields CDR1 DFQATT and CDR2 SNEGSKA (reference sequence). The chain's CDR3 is CSAEPGLSVWSYNEQFF. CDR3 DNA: TGCAGTGCTGAACCGGGCCTATCGGTCTGGTCCTACAATGAGCAGTTCTTC.

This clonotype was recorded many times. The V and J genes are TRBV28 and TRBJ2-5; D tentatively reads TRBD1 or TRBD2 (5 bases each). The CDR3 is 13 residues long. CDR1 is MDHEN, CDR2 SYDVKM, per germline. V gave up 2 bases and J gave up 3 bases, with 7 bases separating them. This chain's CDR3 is CASSLGDEETQYF. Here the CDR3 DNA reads TGTGCCAGCAGTTTAGGGGACGAAGAGACCCAGTACTTC. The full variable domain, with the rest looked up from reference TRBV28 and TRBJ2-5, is DVKVTQSSRYLVKRTGEKVFLECVQDMDHENMFWYRQDPGLGLRLIYFSYDVKMKEKGDIPEGYSVSREKKERFSLILESASTNQTSMYLCASSLGDEETQYFGPGTRLLVL.

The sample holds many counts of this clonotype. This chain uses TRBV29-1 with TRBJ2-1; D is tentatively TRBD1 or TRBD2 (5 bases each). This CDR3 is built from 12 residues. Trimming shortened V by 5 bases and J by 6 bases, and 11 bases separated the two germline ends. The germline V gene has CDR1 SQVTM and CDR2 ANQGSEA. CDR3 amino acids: CSVRTGANEQFF. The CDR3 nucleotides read TGCAGCGTTCGGACTGGGGCCAATGAGCAGTTCTTC.

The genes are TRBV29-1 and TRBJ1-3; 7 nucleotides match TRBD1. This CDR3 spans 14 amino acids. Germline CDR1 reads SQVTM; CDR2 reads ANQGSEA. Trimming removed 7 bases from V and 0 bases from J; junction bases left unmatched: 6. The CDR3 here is CSARSGGSGNTIYF. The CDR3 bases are TGCAGCGCGAGATCAGGGGGCTCTGGAAACACCATATATTTT.

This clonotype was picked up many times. The chain's CDR3 is CSAPKGISYNEQFF. The CDR3 DNA reads TGCAGTGCCCCGAAAGGGATTTCCTACAATGAGCAGTTCTTC. The rearrangement joins TRBV20-1 to TRBJ2-1, with D unclear. The CDR3 length is 14 residues. Germline assignment: CDR1 DFQATT and CDR2 SNEGSKA (reference sequence). V dropped 6 bases and J dropped 1 base, with 13 bases sitting between them.

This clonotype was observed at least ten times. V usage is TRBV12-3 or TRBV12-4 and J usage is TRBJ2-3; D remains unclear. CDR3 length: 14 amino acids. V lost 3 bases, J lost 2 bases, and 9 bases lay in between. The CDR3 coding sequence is TGTGCCAGCAGTTTGTGGCAGCACACAGATACGCAGTATTTT. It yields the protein CASSLWQHTDTQYF.

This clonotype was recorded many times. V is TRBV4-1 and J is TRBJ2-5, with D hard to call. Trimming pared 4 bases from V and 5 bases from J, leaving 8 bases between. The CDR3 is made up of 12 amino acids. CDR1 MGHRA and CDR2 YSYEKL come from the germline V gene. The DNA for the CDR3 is TGCGCCAGCAGCCTCCTAGGGGAGACCCAGTACTTC. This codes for CASSLLGETQYF.

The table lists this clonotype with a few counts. CDR3 amino acids: CSVPLGTGGPNEQFF. The DNA of the CDR3 is TGCAGCGTTCCTTTAGGAACGGGAGGACCCAATGAGCAGTTCTTC. The chain couples TRBV29-1 to TRBJ2-1; 7 nucleotides align to TRBD2. The CDR3 spans 15 residues. V was clipped by 5 bases and J by 6 bases; unmatched bases: 13. Germline V lookup: CDR1 SQVTM, CDR2 ANQGSEA.

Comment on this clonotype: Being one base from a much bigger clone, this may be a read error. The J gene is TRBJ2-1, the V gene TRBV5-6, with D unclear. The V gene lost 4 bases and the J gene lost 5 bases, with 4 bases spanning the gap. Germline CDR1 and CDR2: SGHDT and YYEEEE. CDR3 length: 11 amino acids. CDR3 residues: CASSVHNEQFF. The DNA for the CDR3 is TGTGCCAGCAGCGTCCACAATGAGCAGTTCTTC.